This T cell receptor beta chain was observed in a study of blood T cells in healthy people across ages. A second PCR of roughly 7 to 11 cycles used a sample-barcoded 5' primer and a J-beta primer mix. Every cDNA molecule carried a tag from a template-switch adaptor bearing 12 random nucleotides. MiXCR, applied by TCRdb to the 5' RACE reads, yields one record per CDR3 protein. The sample has around 1.5 million distinct CDR3 sequences, about 35% seen once; the top ten hold around 11%. The clonotype originates from a woman between 25 and 40 years old in good health. The sample was blood.

The CDR3 protein is CASSSDKSTDTQYF. The CDR3 nucleotides are TGTGCCAGCAGCTCTGACAAGAGCACAGATACGCAGTATTTT. The rearrangement joins TRBV12-3 or TRBV12-4 to TRBJ2-3; D gene uncertain. The CDR3 runs to 14 residues. The V end was cut by 6 bases, the J end by 0 bases, with 10 bases between.